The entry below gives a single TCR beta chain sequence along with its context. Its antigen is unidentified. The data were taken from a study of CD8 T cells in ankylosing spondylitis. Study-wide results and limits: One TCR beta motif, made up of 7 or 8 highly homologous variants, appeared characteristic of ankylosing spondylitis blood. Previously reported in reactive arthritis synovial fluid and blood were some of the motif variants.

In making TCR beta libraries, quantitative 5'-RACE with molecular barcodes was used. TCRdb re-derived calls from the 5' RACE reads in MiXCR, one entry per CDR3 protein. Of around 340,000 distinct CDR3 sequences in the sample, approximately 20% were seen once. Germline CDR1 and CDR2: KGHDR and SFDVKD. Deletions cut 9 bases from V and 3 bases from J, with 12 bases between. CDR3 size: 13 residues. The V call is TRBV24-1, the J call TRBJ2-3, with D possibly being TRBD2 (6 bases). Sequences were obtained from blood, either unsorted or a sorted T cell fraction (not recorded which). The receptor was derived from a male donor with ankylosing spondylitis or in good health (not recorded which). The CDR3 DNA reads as TGTGCCACCGGAGGGCAGTATACAGATACGCAGTATTTT. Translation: CATGGQYTDTQYF.